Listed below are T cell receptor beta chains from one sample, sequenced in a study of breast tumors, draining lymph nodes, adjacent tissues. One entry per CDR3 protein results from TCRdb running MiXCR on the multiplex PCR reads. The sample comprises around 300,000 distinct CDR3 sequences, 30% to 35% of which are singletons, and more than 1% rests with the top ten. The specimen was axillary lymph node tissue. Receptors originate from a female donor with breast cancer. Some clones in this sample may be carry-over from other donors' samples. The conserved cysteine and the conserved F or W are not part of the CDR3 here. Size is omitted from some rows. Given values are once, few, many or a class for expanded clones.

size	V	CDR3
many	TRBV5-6	ASSRPSGSPETQY
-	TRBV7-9	ASSLRAGEGFDGYT
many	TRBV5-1	ASSFGLAGPSYEQY
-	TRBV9	ASSVGRGQPQH
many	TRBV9	ASSAGAGGVGETQY
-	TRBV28	ASNQDRGSTGNTIY
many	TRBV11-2	ASSWTGLNEQF
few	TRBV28	ASSFLYNEQF
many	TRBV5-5	ASSLDQGAFGYT
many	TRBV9	ASSLLPGGGSSEQY
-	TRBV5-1	ASSLVGVGTGELF
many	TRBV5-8	ASSLVGSNKTQY
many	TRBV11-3	ASSLWNTPAGTQY
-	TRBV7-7	ASDRSGGDTQY
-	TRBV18	TSSPGTGQPQH
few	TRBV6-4	ASPHTRGWVGTEQY